The sequence of this T cell receptor (beta chain) was determined in a study of blood T cell repertoires in COVID-19. The CDR3 length is 14 residues. Germline V gene data show CDR1 as KGHDR and CDR2 as SFDVKD. Trimming removed 3 bases from V and 3 bases from J, with 7 bases in between. The protocol was immunoSEQ multiplex PCR, while the TCRdb copy is restricted to in-frame clones and leaves out a portion. Among about 300,000 clones listed, 89% were seen once. Sequencing was performed on PBMCs or T cells enriched from blood (not recorded which). This TCR derives from a woman in her forties or fifties who had been exposed to COVID-19. The chain recombines TRBV24-1 with TRBJ2-2; D gene uncertain. This CDR3 is CATSDPSHTGELFF. The CDR3 bases are TGTGCCACCAGTGATCCTAGTCACACCGGGGAGCTGTTTTTT.